This entry lists 14 T cell receptor beta chains sequenced from one sample in a study of response to subunit inactivated influenza vaccine. TCRdb recomputed calls from the RT-PCR reads with MiXCR, one row per CDR3 protein. The table has some 540,000 distinct CDR3 sequences, 20% to 25% seen once. The sample also formed part of further work on T cells expressing NK-cell markers. That paper adds: With UMIs, 5'RACE template switching was used to make TCR beta cDNA.

The input for sequencing was CD4+ T cells sorted from PBMCs, taken less than 13 days after vaccination. These receptors all come from a man in his fifties who received an inactivated influenza vaccine.

This clonotype was seen a handful of times. The chain recombines TRBV7-9 with TRBJ1-1; D remains unclear. V dropped 1 base and J dropped 1 base, with 10 bases sitting between them. Germline lookup yields CDR1 SEHNR and CDR2 FQNEAQ (reference sequence). CDR3 length: 15 amino acids. The CDR3 loop reads CASSLGPVTNTEAFF. Written as DNA, the CDR3 is TGTGCCAGCAGCTTAGGGCCGGTGACGAACACTGAAGCTTTCTTT.

This clonotype was seen at least ten times. The chain employs TRBV12-3 or TRBV12-4 and TRBJ2-1; D possibly corresponds to TRBD2 (7 bases). V was pared by 1 base and J by 7 bases, with 14 bases between. This CDR3 contains 15 residues. DNA of the CDR3: TGTGCCAGCAGTTTAGGGGGGGGGGCCAGGAATGAGCAGTTCTTC. It specifies CASSLGGGARNEQFF.

The rearrangement joins TRBV5-6 to TRBJ1-2; TRBD1 might be the D (5 bases). CDR1 is SGHDT, CDR2 YYEEEE, per germline. This CDR3 is 15 amino acids long. V was pared by 4 bases and J by 2 bases, with 15 bases between. CDR3: CASSARGGTNYGYTF. DNA of the CDR3: TGTGCCAGCAGCGCCCGGGGAGGGACCAACTATGGCTACACCTTC.

This clonotype was counted only a few times. In DNA, the CDR3 is TGTGCCAGCAGTTACAGAAGGGATGAGCAGTTCTTC. Translation: CASSYRRDEQFF. The chain employs TRBV2 and TRBJ2-1; D remains ambiguous. V was trimmed by 5 bases and J by 8 bases, leaving 10 bases between them. Germline CDR1 is SNHLY and CDR2 is FYNNEI. The CDR3 totals 12 residues. Complete variable domain (other parts from reference TRBV2 and TRBJ2-1): EPEVTQTPSHQVTQMGQEVILRCVPISNHLYFYWYRQILGQKVEFLVSFYNNEISEKSEIFDDQFSVERPDGSNFTLKIRSTKLEDSAMYFCASSYRRDEQFFGPGTRLTVL.

The J gene is TRBJ2-3, the V gene TRBV10-3, with D possibly matching TRBD1 (5 bases). The CDR3 spans 12 residues. V lost 7 bases to trimming and J lost 4 bases, with 9 bases between them. CDR1 is ENHRY, CDR2 SYGVKD, per germline. CDR3: CAITSGPDTQYF. The CDR3 DNA reads TGTGCCATCACCTCAGGGCCAGATACGCAGTATTTT.

The rearrangement uses TRBV7-2 and TRBJ2-2, with 10 positions matching TRBD1. Germline assignment: CDR1 SGHTA and CDR2 FQGNSA. The CDR3 covers 15 residues. The V segment lost 5 bases and the J segment 8 bases; nucleotides outside the gene matches: 8. The CDR3 sequence: CASSVGQGIKGELFF. DNA for the CDR3: TGTGCCAGCAGCGTGGGACAGGGGATCAAGGGGGAGCTGTTTTTT. Using reference TRBV7-2 and TRBJ2-2 for the parts outside the CDR3, the full variable domain is GAGVSQSPSNKVTEKGKDVELRCDPISGHTALYWYRQSLGQGLEFLIYFQGNSAPDKSGLPSDRFSAERTGGSVSTLTIQRTQQEDSAVYLCASSVGQGIKGELFFGEGSRLTVL.

The V gene is TRBV7-2, the J gene TRBJ1-2; 11 bases line up with TRBD1. The V and J ends lost 6 bases and 7 bases, in that order; junction bases with no gene match: 10. The CDR3 sequence is 15 residues long. The germline CDR1 and CDR2 sequences are SGHTA and FQGNSA. The CDR3 here is CASRNGQGAFFGYTF. Here the CDR3 DNA reads TGTGCCAGCAGGAACGGACAGGGGGCTTTCTTTGGCTACACCTTC.

The chain uses TRBV5-1 and TRBJ2-1, with 11 bases that match TRBD1. The CDR3 extends over 15 amino acids. CDR1 and CDR2 from the germline V gene are SGHRS and YFSETQ. Losses at the gene ends were 1 base for V and 6 bases for J; bases not matched to a gene: 3. CDR3 amino acids: CASSLRTGGSNEQFF. CDR3 nucleotides: TGCGCCAGCAGCTTGCGGACAGGGGGCTCCAATGAGCAGTTCTTC.

This clonotype has only one observation. The rearrangement joins TRBV7-2 to TRBJ2-7; D is ambiguous. This CDR3 is 14 amino acids long. Trimming took 5 bases from V and 0 from J, leaving 11 bases between them. CDR1 and CDR2 (germline): SGHTA, FQGNSA. As DNA, the CDR3 is TGTGCCAGCAGCCCCCCAGGAGTCTCCTACGAGCAGTACTTC. This translates into CASSPPGVSYEQYF.

The rearrangement links TRBV7-2 to TRBJ1-1; D is unclear. With 3 bases removed from V and 3 bases from J, the gap between germline ends came to 8 bases. This CDR3 contains 13 residues. Germline lookup yields CDR1 SGHTA and CDR2 FQGNSA. This CDR3 reads CASSLTTDTEAFF. The DNA for the CDR3 is TGTGCCAGCAGCTTGACGACGGACACTGAAGCTTTCTTT.

This clonotype occurred a few times. The chain combines TRBV7-9 with TRBJ2-1, with D unresolved. The CDR3 extends over 14 amino acids. Germline V gene lookup returns CDR1 SEHNR and CDR2 FQNEAQ (reference sequence). V lost 5 bases, J lost 3 bases, and 11 bases lay in between. In DNA form, the CDR3 reads TGTGCCAGCAGCCAATCTAGTGGCTACAATGAGCAGTTCTTC. Translating gives CASSQSSGYNEQFF.

The chain uses TRBV12-3 or TRBV12-4 and TRBJ1-3; possibly TRBD1 for D (5 bases). This CDR3 spans 16 amino acids. Trimming removed 3 bases from V and 0 bases from J, with 12 bases in between. DNA for the CDR3: TGTGCCAGCAGTTTTGTGGGGCTACTCTCTGGAAACACCATATATTTT. As protein: CASSFVGLLSGNTIYF.

This rearrangement joins TRBV18 to TRBJ2-2, with a possible D match to TRBD2 (5 bases). The CDR3 consists of 14 residues. V was shortened by 2 bases and J by 1 base, with 5 bases between the two germline ends. Germline values: CDR1 KGHSH, CDR2 LQKENI. The CDR3 here is CASSPGGNTGELFF. The CDR3 nucleotides read TGTGCCAGCTCACCAGGAGGGAACACCGGGGAGCTGTTTTTT.

Only a few counts were recorded for this clonotype. The rearrangement uses TRBV28 and TRBJ2-3, with D possibly TRBD2 on 6 matching bases. V was shortened by 5 bases and J by 1 base, with 13 bases between the two germline ends. This CDR3 has 15 residues. Germline values: CDR1 MDHEN, CDR2 SYDVKM. CDR3 nucleotide sequence: TGTGCCAGCAGTGGGAAGGGAGGTGGCACAGATACGCAGTATTTT. It codes for CASSGKGGGTDTQYF.